This TCR beta chain was identified during a study of CD8 T cells in ankylosing spondylitis (dated by TCRdb to 2015 to 2018). In terms of the full investigation: The study profiled T cell receptor beta repertoires in healthy donors and ankylosing spondylitis patients to find disease-linked TCR variants. The full study cohort comprised around 25 ankylosing spondylitis patients and roughly 100 healthy donors. Peripheral blood was sampled, and synovial fluid was additionally collected from ankylosing spondylitis patients.

Measured from the cysteine to the phenylalanine, the CDR3 is 14 residues long. The CDR3 DNA has 42 bases and is translated from base 1. V loses 5 bases of germline sequence and J loses 1 base, and the interval between the two ends is 11 bases. In this sample, this clonotype turned up a few times. Its antigen is currently not known. No much larger clone exists at a distance of one base, and base qualities are not known. These reads were obtained on an Illumina HiSeq 2500. Quantitative 5'-RACE with molecular barcodes was the method used to prepare the TCR beta libraries. The paper's processing steps were these. Disease-linked TCR variants were identified with a new computational method built on a probabilistic model of VDJ rearrangement. The raw public reads went through TCRdb reprocessing: fastp at Q25, MiXCR clone calling, in-frame beta chains kept. Each entry is one CDR3 protein sequence, shown with its most common DNA and genes. In this record, the V and J calls reflect TCRdb's handling and not the investigators' own analysis. Recorded for this sample are roughly 670,000 distinct CDR3 sequences; under 20% of them occurred a single time. The ten largest clones capture about 20% of the sample.

Study-level results and caveats: The disease-linked clones were reported as significantly enriched in matched synovial fluid samples from ankylosing spondylitis patients. A TCR beta motif made up of fewer than 10 highly homologous amino acid variants appeared to be characteristic of blood from ankylosing spondylitis patients. In peripheral blood, the disease-linked clones were found at relatively low frequencies and had a CD8+ phenotype. Some of the motif variants had been reported before in the synovial fluid and blood of reactive arthritis patients, a finding that suggests common disease-initiation mechanisms.

The TCR comes from a male donor with ankylosing spondylitis. The chain links TRBV12-3 or TRBV12-4 with TRBJ1-1; the D gene cannot be named for sure. The material sequenced was blood, either unsorted or a sorted T cell fraction (not recorded which). The bases read TGTGCCAGCAGTCCGGGGATCCGGAACACTGAAGCTTTCTTT. Translated, it gives CASSPGIRNTEAFF.